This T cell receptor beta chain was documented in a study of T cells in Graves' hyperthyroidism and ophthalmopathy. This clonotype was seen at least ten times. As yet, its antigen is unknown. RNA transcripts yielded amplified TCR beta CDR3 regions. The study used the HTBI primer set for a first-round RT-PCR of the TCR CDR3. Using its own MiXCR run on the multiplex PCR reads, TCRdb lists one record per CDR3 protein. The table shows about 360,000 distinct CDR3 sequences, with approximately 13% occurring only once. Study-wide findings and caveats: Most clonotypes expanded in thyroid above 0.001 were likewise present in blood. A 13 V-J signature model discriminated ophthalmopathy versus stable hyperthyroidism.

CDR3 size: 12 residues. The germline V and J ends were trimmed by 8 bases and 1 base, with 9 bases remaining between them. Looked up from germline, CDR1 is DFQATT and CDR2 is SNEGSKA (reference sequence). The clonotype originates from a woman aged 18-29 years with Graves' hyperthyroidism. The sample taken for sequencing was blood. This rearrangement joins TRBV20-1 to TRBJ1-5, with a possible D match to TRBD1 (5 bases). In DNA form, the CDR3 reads TGCAGTACCCGACAGAGCAATCAGCCCCAGCATTTT. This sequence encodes CSTRQSNQPQHF.